A selection of T cell receptor beta chains follows, all from one sample in a study of blood T cell repertoires in COVID-19. Sequencing was performed with immunoSEQ multiplex PCR; in TCRdb, only in-frame clones are kept and a portion is missing. This table has more than 60,000 clones, around nine tenths appearing once. Input material: peripheral blood. These receptors were taken from a woman older than 75 with active or convalescent COVID-19. CDR3s include the opening cysteine and the closing phenylalanine or tryptophan. Fields, in order: D gene, J gene, clone size, V gene, CDR3 DNA, CDR3 protein. D genes are given only for firm matches. Expanded clones get a size class; other rows say once, few or many, or leave the size out.

>.|TRBJ1-2|.|TRBV19
TGTGCCAGTAGCGACATGACTAACTATGGCTACACCTTC
CASSDMTNYGYTF
>.|TRBJ2-5|.|TRBV7-7
TGTGCCAGCAGCTTAGCGGGGCGGGAGACCCAGTACTTC
CASSLAGRETQYF
>TRBD1|TRBJ2-7|.|TRBV7-2
TGTGCCAGCAGTTCAGGGGGTAACGTCGAGCAGTACTTC
CASSSGGNVEQYF
>.|TRBJ2-6|few|TRBV10-3
TGTGCCATCGGACAGCTCTCTGGGGCCAACGTCCTGACTTTC
CAIGQLSGANVLTF
>TRBD1|TRBJ2-5|.|TRBV7-2
TGTGCCAGCAGCTTCCCGGGACAGGGGGATTCAGGAGGAGAGACCCAGTACTTC
CASSFPGQGDSGGETQYF
>TRBD1|TRBJ1-2|.|TRBV18
TGTGCCAGCTCACCTACCGGGACAGGGAACTATGGCTACACCTTC
CASSPTGTGNYGYTF
>TRBD2|TRBJ2-3|.|TRBV5-4
TGTGCCAGCAGCTTGGCCGATCTAGCGGGAGGGCCGGATACGCAGTATTTT
CASSLADLAGGPDTQYF
>TRBD1|TRBJ2-5|.|TRBV27
TGTGCCAGCAGTTTGTTGGACAGGGGGAAAGAGACCCAGTACTTC
CASSLLDRGKETQYF
>TRBD1|TRBJ1-2|.|TRBV5-6
TGTGCCAGCAGTCGCCGGGACAGGGGACCGGGAGGCTACACCTTC
CASSRRDRGPGGYTF
>TRBD1|TRBJ2-7|.|TRBV4-3
TGCGCCAGCAGTCCTTACCGGGACAGGGGCGACGAGCAGTACTTC
CASSPYRDRGDEQYF
>.|TRBJ1-6|.|TRBV28
TGTGCCAGCAGGACATTCGGACAGACGGGCTCCTATAATTCACCCCTCCACTTT
CASRTFGQTGSYNSPLHF
>TRBD2|TRBJ2-1|.|TRBV5-6
TGTGCCAGCAGCAGAGCACTAGCGGGAAGTTCAAGGAGCTATGAGCAGTTCTTC
CASSRALAGSSRSYEQFF
>.|TRBJ2-5|.|TRBV5-1
TGCGCCAGCAGCTTAACCGAGGAGACCCAGTACTTC
CASSLTEETQYF
>TRBD2|TRBJ2-1|.|TRBV27
TGTGCCAGCAGTTGGACTAGCGGGAGATCCTACAATGAGCAGTTCTTC
CASSWTSGRSYNEQFF
>.|TRBJ2-5|.|TRBV25-1
TGTGCCAGCAGTGAACCCGTACAAGAGACCCAGTACTTC
CASSEPVQETQYF
>TRBD1|TRBJ1-2|.|TRBV29-1
TGCAGCGTGAGAGACAGGGTTGACTTTGGCTACACCTTC
CSVRDRVDFGYTF
>.|TRBJ1-2|.|TRBV28
TGTGCCAGCAGTCTCCCGGGAAACGGCCGAGGGGGCTACACCTTC
CASSLPGNGRGGYTF
>TRBD1|TRBJ1-2|.|TRBV2
TGTGCCAGCACCCCGGGACAGGGGAGCTATGGCTACACCTTC
CASTPGQGSYGYTF
>.|TRBJ1-4|.|TRBV27
TGTGCCAGCAGTCCCGGTGGGCCAAGGGAAAAACTGTTTTTT
CASSPGGPREKLFF
>TRBD1|TRBJ1-4|.|TRBV24-1
TGTGCCACCAGTGATTTACGGGACAGGGCAGGAAAACTGTTTTTT
CATSDLRDRAGKLFF
>.|TRBJ1-5|.|TRBV12-3/TRBV12-4
TGTGCCAGCAGCCGACAGGAAGGTCAGCCCCAGCATTTT
CASSRQEGQPQHF
>TRBD1|TRBJ2-7|.|TRBV29-1
TGCAGCGTTCCTGACAGGGCGCCACCGTACGAGCAGTACTTC
CSVPDRAPPYEQYF